These T cell receptor beta chains were read from a single sample in a study of T-cell reconstitution after alpha-beta-depleted transplantation in children. One entry per CDR3 protein results from TCRdb running MiXCR on the PCR reads. The sample shows 780,000 or so distinct CDR3 sequences, less than 20% of them seen only once. Sequencing used PBMCs, mostly from graft donor cells, obtained 360 days after TCRalphabeta/CD19-depleted stem cell transplant. All receptors derive from a male patient aged 5 to 17 who had a stem cell transplant for acute lymphoblastic leukemia, so the T cells may come from the graft donor. Both conserved end residues are part of each CDR3. The order of the fields is D gene, J gene, V gene, clone size, CDR3 DNA, CDR3 protein. The D gene is left open where the match is weak. Size is stated for part of the rows, as once, few or many counts, or as a class when the clone is expanded.

>TRBD1|TRBJ1-2|TRBV27|few
TGTGCCAGCACTTCTTTTGGGACAGGCTATGGCTACACCTTC
CASTSFGTGYGYTF
>-|TRBJ2-7|TRBV18|-
TGTGCCAGCTCACCCCTGCAGGGTAAGGACGAGCAGTACTTC
CASSPLQGKDEQYF
>TRBD2|TRBJ2-1|TRBV5-1|-
TGCGCCAGCAGCCCGGGACTAGCGGGAGTGTTTTTCGCCAATGAGCAGTTCTTC
CASSPGLAGVFFANEQFF
>-|TRBJ2-5|TRBV3-1|many
TGTGCCAGCAGCCAAAACGGGTACCGAGAGACCCAGTACTTC
CASSQNGYRETQYF
>-|TRBJ2-7|TRBV25-1|-
TGTGCCAGCAGTGAATATATTAACTCCTACGAGCAGTACTTC
CASSEYINSYEQYF
>-|TRBJ1-1|TRBV5-6|few
TGTGCCAGCCGGGGTTTGGCTTCTGAAGCTTTCTTT
CASRGLASEAFF
>TRBD1|TRBJ2-3|TRBV5-1|many
TGCGCCAGCAGCTCGGGGACAGGGGCCACCACAGATACGCAGTATTTT
CASSSGTGATTDTQYF
>-|TRBJ1-2|TRBV5-1|few
TGCGCCAGCAGAGCCCGGGACTGGGATTTCGTAGGCTACACCTTC
CASRARDWDFVGYTF
>TRBD1|TRBJ1-4|TRBV4-2|few
TGTGCCAGCAGCCAAGATCGGGGACAGGGTGAAAAACTGTTTTTT
CASSQDRGQGEKLFF
>-|TRBJ1-3|TRBV7-6|-
TGTGCCAGCAGCCCTCAGGGACGGCATTTCTCTGGAAACACCATATATTTT
CASSPQGRHFSGNTIYF
>-|TRBJ1-2|TRBV15|-
TGTGCCACCAGCAGAGATCGGGGCAGGGGTGGAGATGGCTACACCTTC
CATSRDRGRGGDGYTF
>TRBD2|TRBJ2-5|TRBV20-1|few
TGCAGTGCTAGAGCTAGCGGGAAAGAGACCCAGTACTTC
CSARASGKETQYF
>TRBD2|TRBJ2-3|TRBV5-1|-
TGCGCCAGTCTGAGGACTAGCGGCCCAGATACGCAGTATTTT
CASLRTSGPDTQYF
>-|TRBJ1-5|TRBV20-1|-
TGCAGTGCTCCCCGGGACCCCAATCAGCCCCAGCATTTT
CSAPRDPNQPQHF
>TRBD2|TRBJ2-1|TRBV5-1|few
TGCGCCAGCAGCTTGGTAGCGGGAGAGCACAATGAGCAGTTCTTC
CASSLVAGEHNEQFF
>-|TRBJ2-1|TRBV12-3/TRBV12-4|-
TGTGCCAGCAGTCCCGTCACGGTTGAATACAATGAGCAGTTCTTC
CASSPVTVEYNEQFF
>-|TRBJ2-5|TRBV10-3|few
TGTGCCATTGCGGACAGAAAAGAGACCCAGTACTTC
CAIADRKETQYF
>TRBD1|TRBJ1-5|TRBV4-2|-
TGTGCCAGCAGCCAGGGACCGGACAGGGTCTCCCCTCAGCCCCAGCATTTT
CASSQGPDRVSPQPQHF
>-|TRBJ2-3|TRBV6-5|few
TGTGCCAGCAGTTATTCCAGGGGCACAGATACGCAGTATTTT
CASSYSRGTDTQYF
>-|TRBJ2-4|TRBV11-2|few
TGTGCCAGCAGCTTAGTGGGTTCTCGTAGGGAGGCCAAAAACATTCAGTACTTC
CASSLVGSRREAKNIQYF
>-|TRBJ2-4|TRBV11-2|-
TGTGCCAGCAGCTTAGTTTTTGGGCGGGAACTAGCCAAAAACATTCAGTACTTC
CASSLVFGRELAKNIQYF
>-|TRBJ2-2|TRBV7-9|-
TGTGCCAGCAGCCGGGACGTCCCGAACACCGGGGAGCTGTTTTTT
CASSRDVPNTGELFF